This T cell receptor (beta chain) was sequenced during a study of glioma-infiltrating T cells. Amplification of TCR alpha and beta CDR3 regions from RNA used iRepertoire nested multiplex PCR. TCRdb ran MiXCR on the multiplex PCR reads and lists one entry per CDR3 protein. The sample contains about 12,000 distinct CDR3 sequences, around 27% of which appear only once. The CDR3 has 16 residues. Trimming removed 6 bases from V and 0 bases from J; junction bases left unmatched: 9. The germline CDR1 and CDR2 sequences are SGHAT and FQNNGV. The receptor was derived from a human donor with low-grade glioma or glioblastoma, undergoing nonglioma brain surgery, or in good health (not recorded which). The chain joins TRBV11-2 to TRBJ2-3; 7 bases match TRBD1. The material sequenced was glioma tissue, nonneoplastic brain tissue, or PBMCs (not recorded which). CDR3 sequence reads: CASSPGRQGSTDTQYF. CDR3 in DNA: TGTGCCAGCAGTCCAGGTAGACAGGGAAGCACAGATACGCAGTATTTT.